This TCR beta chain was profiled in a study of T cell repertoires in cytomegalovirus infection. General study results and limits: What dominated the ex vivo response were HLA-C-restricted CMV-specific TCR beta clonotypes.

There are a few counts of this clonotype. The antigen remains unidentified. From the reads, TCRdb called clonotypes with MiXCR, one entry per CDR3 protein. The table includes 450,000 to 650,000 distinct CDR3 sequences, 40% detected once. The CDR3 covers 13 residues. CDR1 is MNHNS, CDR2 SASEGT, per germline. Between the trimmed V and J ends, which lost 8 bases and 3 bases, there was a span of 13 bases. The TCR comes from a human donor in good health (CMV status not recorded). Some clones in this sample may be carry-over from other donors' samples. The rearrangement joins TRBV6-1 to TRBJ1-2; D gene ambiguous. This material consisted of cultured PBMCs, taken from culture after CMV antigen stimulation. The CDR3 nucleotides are TGTGCCAGCCAAGTCGAGGGATACTATGGCTACACCTTC. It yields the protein CASQVEGYYGYTF.